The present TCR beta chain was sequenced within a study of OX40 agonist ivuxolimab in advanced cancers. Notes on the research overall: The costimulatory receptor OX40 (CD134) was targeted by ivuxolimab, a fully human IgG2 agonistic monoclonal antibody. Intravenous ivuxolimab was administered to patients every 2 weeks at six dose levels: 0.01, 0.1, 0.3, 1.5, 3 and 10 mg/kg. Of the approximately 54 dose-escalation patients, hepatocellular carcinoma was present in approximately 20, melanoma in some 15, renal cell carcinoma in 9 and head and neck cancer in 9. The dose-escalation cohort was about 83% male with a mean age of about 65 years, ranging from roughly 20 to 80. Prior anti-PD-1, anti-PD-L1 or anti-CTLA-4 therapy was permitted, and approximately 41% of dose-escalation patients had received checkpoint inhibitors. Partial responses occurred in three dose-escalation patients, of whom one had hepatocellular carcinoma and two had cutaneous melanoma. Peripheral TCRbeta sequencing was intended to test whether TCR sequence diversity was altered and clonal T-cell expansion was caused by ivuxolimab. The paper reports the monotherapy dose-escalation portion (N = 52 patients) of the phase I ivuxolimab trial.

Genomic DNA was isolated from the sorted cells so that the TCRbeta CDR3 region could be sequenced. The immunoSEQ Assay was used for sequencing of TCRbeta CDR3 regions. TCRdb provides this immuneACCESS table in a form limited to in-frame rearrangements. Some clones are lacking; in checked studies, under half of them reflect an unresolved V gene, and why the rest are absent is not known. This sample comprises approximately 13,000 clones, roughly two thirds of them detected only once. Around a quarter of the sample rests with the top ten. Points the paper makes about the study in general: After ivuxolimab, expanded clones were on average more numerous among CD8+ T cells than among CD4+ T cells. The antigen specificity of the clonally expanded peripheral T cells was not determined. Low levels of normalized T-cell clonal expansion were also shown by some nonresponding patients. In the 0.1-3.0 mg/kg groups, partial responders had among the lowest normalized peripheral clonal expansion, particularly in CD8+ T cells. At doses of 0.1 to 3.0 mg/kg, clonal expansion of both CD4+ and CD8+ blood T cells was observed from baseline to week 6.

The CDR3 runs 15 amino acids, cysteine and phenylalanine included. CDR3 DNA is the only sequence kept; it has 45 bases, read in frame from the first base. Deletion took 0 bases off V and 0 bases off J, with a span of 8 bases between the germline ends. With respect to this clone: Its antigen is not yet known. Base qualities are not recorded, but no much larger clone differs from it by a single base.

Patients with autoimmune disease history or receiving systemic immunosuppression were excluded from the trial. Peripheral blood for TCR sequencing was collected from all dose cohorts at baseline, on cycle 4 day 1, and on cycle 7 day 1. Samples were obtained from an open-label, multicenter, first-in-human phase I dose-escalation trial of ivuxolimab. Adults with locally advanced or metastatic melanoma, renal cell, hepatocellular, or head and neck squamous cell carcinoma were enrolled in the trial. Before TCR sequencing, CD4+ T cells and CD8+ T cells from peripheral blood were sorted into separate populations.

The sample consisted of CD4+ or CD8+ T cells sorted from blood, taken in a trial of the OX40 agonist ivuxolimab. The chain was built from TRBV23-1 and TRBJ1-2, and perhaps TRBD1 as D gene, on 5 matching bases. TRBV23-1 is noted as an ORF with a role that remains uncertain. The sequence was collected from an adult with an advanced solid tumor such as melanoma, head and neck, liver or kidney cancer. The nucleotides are TGCGCCAGCAGTCAATCGATGGGACCTAACTATGGCTACACCTTC. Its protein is CASSQSMGPNYGYTF.